The clone carrying this T cell receptor beta chain appeared a few times. Antigen unknown. This record comes from a study of blood T cells in healthy people across ages. Then a second PCR, running roughly 7 to 11 cycles, was carried out with a sample-barcoded 5' primer and a J-beta primer mix. TCRdb processed the 5' RACE reads anew with MiXCR; each CDR3 protein has one entry. The sample yields about 1.7 million distinct CDR3 sequences, roughly 27% seen once. Study-wide findings and caveats: Naive T cell percentage showed a strong correlation with TCR beta diversity.

The germline gives CDR1 SGHDN, CDR2 FVKESK. V was cut by 6 bases and J by 2 bases, with 12 bases left in between. The CDR3 loop spans 14 amino acids. This clonotype was sampled from a woman aged 30 to 39 in good health. Sequenced: blood. The chain links TRBV14 to TRBJ2-3, with D tentatively TRBD2 (6 bases). In DNA, the CDR3 is TGTGCCAGCAGGGCAAGGGACTTCACAGATACGCAGTATTTT. Encoded protein: CASRARDFTDTQYF. Combining the CDR3 with reference TRBV14 and TRBJ2-3 gives the whole variable domain EAGVTQFPSHSVIEKGQTVTLRCDPISGHDNLYWYRRVMGKEIKFLLHFVKESKQDESGMPNNRFLAERTGGTYSTLKVQPAELEDSGVYFCASRARDFTDTQYFGPGTRLTVL.